This is a list of T cell receptor beta chains from one sample in a study of blood T cell repertoires in COVID-19. Repertoires were generated with immunoSEQ multiplex PCR, while TCRdb's copy carries only in-frame clones and drops some. This sample has 50,000 or so clones, with 86% found just once. Sequences were obtained from peripheral blood. The receptors were sampled from an elderly woman with acute or convalescent COVID-19. CDR3s include the opening cysteine and the closing phenylalanine or tryptophan. Fields, in order: D gene, clone size, J gene, V gene, CDR3 protein, CDR3 DNA. D genes are given only for firm matches. Rows give clone size only sometimes, using once, few, many, or a class for an expanded clone.

D: NA; size: NA; J: TRBJ2-1; V: TRBV3-1/TRBV3-2; CDR3: CASSRRGDNEQFF; DNA: TGTGCCAGCAGCCGCAGAGGCGACAATGAGCAGTTCTTC
D: TRBD2; size: once; J: TRBJ2-5; V: TRBV9; CDR3: CASSVGTSGGAEETQYF; DNA: TGTGCCAGCAGCGTTGGGACTAGCGGGGGGGCCGAAGAGACCCAGTACTTC
D: NA; size: few; J: TRBJ1-5; V: TRBV29-1; CDR3: CSVAGTTNSNQPQHF; DNA: TGCAGCGTCGCCGGGACAACAAATAGCAATCAGCCCCAGCATTTT
D: TRBD1; size: NA; J: TRBJ1-1; V: TRBV25-1; CDR3: CASSEWDRGTEAFF; DNA: TGTGCCAGCAGTGAATGGGACAGGGGCACTGAAGCTTTCTTT
D: NA; size: once; J: TRBJ1-2; V: TRBV12-3/TRBV12-4; CDR3: CASSLEEVGGYTF; DNA: TGTGCCAGCAGTTTAGAGGAGGTGGGTGGCTACACCTTC
D: NA; size: NA; J: TRBJ1-3; V: TRBV18; CDR3: CATIPGLAGNTIYF; DNA: TGTGCCACCATCCCCGGTTTGGCTGGAAACACCATATATTTT
D: NA; size: NA; J: TRBJ1-1; V: TRBV3-1/TRBV3-2; CDR3: CASSPGSGNLGGTEAFF; DNA: TGTGCCAGCAGCCCCGGTTCGGGCAACCTAGGGGGAACTGAAGCTTTCTTT
D: TRBD1; size: NA; J: TRBJ2-5; V: TRBV10-1; CDR3: CASSEGGQVQETQYF; DNA: TGCGCCAGCAGTGAGGGCGGACAGGTACAAGAGACCCAGTACTTC
D: NA; size: few; J: TRBJ1-1; V: TRBV2; CDR3: CASSELLLTEAFF; DNA: TGTGCCAGCAGTGAACTCCTATTGACTGAAGCTTTCTTT
D: NA; size: NA; J: TRBJ1-5; V: TRBV19; CDR3: CASSIREGSNQPQHF; DNA: TGTGCCAGTAGTATCAGGGAAGGGAGCAATCAGCCCCAGCATTTT
D: NA; size: NA; J: TRBJ2-1; V: TRBV24-1; CDR3: CATSESTGQPYNEQFF; DNA: TGTGCCACCAGTGAGAGTACGGGACAACCCTACAATGAGCAGTTCTTC
D: NA; size: NA; J: TRBJ2-5; V: TRBV5-4; CDR3: CASSLGTRQETQYF; DNA: TGTGCCAGCAGCTTGGGAACCAGACAAGAGACCCAGTACTTC
D: TRBD1; size: NA; J: TRBJ2-5; V: TRBV18; CDR3: CASSLGQGETQYF; DNA: TGTGCCAGCTCACTTGGACAGGGGGAGACCCAGTACTTC
D: NA; size: NA; J: TRBJ2-2; V: TRBV30; CDR3: CAWSYQVGELFF; DNA: TGTGCCTGGAGTTATCAGGTCGGGGAGCTGTTTTTT
D: NA; size: NA; J: TRBJ2-3; V: TRBV28; CDR3: CASSSSIASTDTQYF; DNA: TGTGCCAGCAGTTCTAGCATTGCTAGCACAGATACGCAGTATTTT
D: TRBD1; size: NA; J: TRBJ1-1; V: TRBV28; CDR3: CASGIGDSSFTEAFF; DNA: TGTGCCAGCGGCATTGGGGACAGCTCATTCACTGAAGCTTTCTTT
D: TRBD1; size: NA; J: TRBJ2-1; V: TRBV19; CDR3: CASSLRAPDRGRNYNEQFF; DNA: TGTGCCAGTAGTCTCAGGGCCCCGGACAGGGGGCGAAACTACAATGAGCAGTTCTTC
D: NA; size: NA; J: TRBJ2-7; V: TRBV7-9; CDR3: CASSVNQGYEQYF; DNA: TGTGCCAGCAGCGTAAACCAGGGCTACGAGCAGTACTTC
D: NA; size: NA; J: TRBJ1-4; V: TRBV6-1; CDR3: CASSEGNPVPEKLFF; DNA: TGTGCCAGCAGTGAAGGCAACCCAGTACCTGAAAAACTGTTTTTT
D: TRBD1; size: NA; J: TRBJ1-3; V: TRBV5-1; CDR3: CASSQGQGDVDTIYF; DNA: TGCGCCAGCAGTCAAGGACAGGGGGATGTGGACACCATATATTTT
D: NA; size: NA; J: TRBJ1-2; V: TRBV6-1; CDR3: CASSLLSAVPYGYTF; DNA: TGTGCCAGCAGCCTCCTTTCCGCAGTGCCCTATGGCTACACCTTC
D: NA; size: NA; J: TRBJ1-3; V: TRBV5-1; CDR3: CASSSNIGNTIYF; DNA: TGCGCCAGCAGCTCGAACATTGGAAACACCATATATTTT
D: TRBD2; size: NA; J: TRBJ2-3; V: TRBV7-2; CDR3: CASSLSNSGRSDTQYF; DNA: TGTGCCAGCAGCTTGTCCAATAGCGGGAGGTCAGATACGCAGTATTTT
D: NA; size: NA; J: TRBJ1-1; V: TRBV7-9; CDR3: CASSLVAVMNTEAFF; DNA: TGTGCCAGCAGCTTAGTGGCGGTTATGAACACTGAAGCTTTCTTT
D: TRBD1; size: NA; J: TRBJ2-5; V: TRBV11-3; CDR3: CASSLPGQFQETQYF; DNA: TGTGCCAGCAGCCTCCCGGGACAGTTCCAAGAGACCCAGTACTTC
D: TRBD1; size: NA; J: TRBJ2-2; V: TRBV10-1; CDR3: CASRQGQLTGELFF; DNA: TGCGCCAGCAGACAGGGACAGCTCACCGGGGAGCTGTTTTTT
D: NA; size: NA; J: TRBJ1-2; V: TRBV18; CDR3: CASSPPERGGYGYTF; DNA: TGTGCCAGCTCACCACCGGAGCGCGGGGGATATGGCTACACCTTC
D: TRBD2; size: NA; J: TRBJ2-1; V: TRBV12-5; CDR3: CASGRTSGKGEQFF; DNA: TGTGCTAGTGGTAGGACTAGCGGGAAGGGTGAGCAGTTCTTC
D: TRBD1; size: NA; J: TRBJ1-1; V: TRBV3-1/TRBV3-2; CDR3: CASSQASGTGRAEAFF; DNA: TGTGCCAGCAGCCAAGCGTCCGGGACAGGGAGGGCTGAAGCTTTCTTT
D: NA; size: NA; J: TRBJ1-2; V: TRBV2; CDR3: CASSVGPEGYTF; DNA: TGTGCCAGCAGTGTGGGTCCGGAGGGCTACACCTTC
D: NA; size: NA; J: TRBJ1-2; V: TRBV28; CDR3: CASTITGGYGYTF; DNA: TGTGCCAGCACTATAACGGGGGGCTATGGCTACACCTTC
D: TRBD2; size: NA; J: TRBJ2-3; V: TRBV30; CDR3: CASKTLAGAGDTQYF; DNA: TGTGCCTCGAAAACCCTAGCGGGGGCGGGAGATACGCAGTATTTT
D: NA; size: NA; J: TRBJ2-2; V: TRBV5-1; CDR3: CASSPPRAPGTGELFF; DNA: TGCGCCAGCAGCCCCCCGCGAGCCCCGGGCACCGGGGAGCTGTTTTTT
D: NA; size: NA; J: TRBJ1-1; V: TRBV5-6; CDR3: CASNRDRRNTEAFF; DNA: TGTGCCAGCAATCGTGACAGACGGAACACTGAAGCTTTCTTT
D: NA; size: NA; J: TRBJ1-3; V: TRBV30; CDR3: CAHRQIGNTIYF; DNA: TGTGCCCACAGACAGATTGGAAACACCATATATTTT
D: NA; size: NA; J: TRBJ1-3; V: TRBV11-3; CDR3: CASSLGGSSGNTIYF; DNA: TGTGCCAGCAGCTTAGGCGGGAGCTCTGGAAACACCATATATTTT
D: NA; size: NA; J: TRBJ2-7; V: TRBV28; CDR3: CASSLSLYEQYF; DNA: TGTGCCAGCAGTTTGTCCCTCTACGAGCAGTACTTC
D: TRBD2; size: NA; J: TRBJ2-1; V: TRBV9; CDR3: CASSVVPSGYNEQFF; DNA: TGTGCCAGCAGCGTAGTCCCTAGCGGATACAATGAGCAGTTCTTC
D: NA; size: NA; J: TRBJ1-5; V: TRBV4-1; CDR3: CASSQVEFIQPQHF; DNA: TGCGCCAGCAGCCAAGTGGAGTTCATCCAGCCCCAGCATTTT
D: TRBD1; size: few; J: TRBJ1-1; V: TRBV14; CDR3: CASSPPPGQGLTEAFF; DNA: TGTGCCAGCAGCCCGCCCCCGGGACAGGGTTTGACTGAAGCTTTCTTT
D: NA; size: NA; J: TRBJ1-2; V: TRBV28; CDR3: CASSFQPGNYGYTF; DNA: TGTGCCAGCAGTTTCCAACCGGGGAACTATGGCTACACCTTC
D: NA; size: NA; J: TRBJ1-3; V: TRBV19; CDR3: CASSQPGLSSGNTIYF; DNA: TGTGCCAGTAGTCAGCCAGGACTAAGCTCTGGAAACACCATATATTTT
D: NA; size: once; J: TRBJ1-5; V: TRBV21-1; CDR3: CASSKGTGKNQPQHF; DNA: TGTGCCAGCAGCAAGGGGACAGGGAAGAATCAGCCCCAGCATTTT
D: TRBD2; size: NA; J: TRBJ2-2; V: TRBV2; CDR3: CASRKGSSGGGELFF; DNA: TGTGCCAGCAGAAAGGGGTCTAGCGGAGGGGGGGAGCTGTTTTTT
D: TRBD2; size: NA; J: TRBJ2-6; V: TRBV7-2; CDR3: CASSQTSTSSGANVLTF; DNA: TGTGCCAGCAGCCAGACTAGCACAAGCTCTGGGGCCAACGTCCTGACTTTC
D: NA; size: few; J: TRBJ1-3; V: TRBV7-9; CDR3: CASSEAGVGNTIYF; DNA: TGTGCCAGCAGCGAAGCAGGGGTCGGAAACACCATATATTTT
D: TRBD1; size: NA; J: TRBJ2-1; V: TRBV9; CDR3: CASSVGVGTAEQFF; DNA: TGTGCCAGCAGCGTAGGGGTGGGGACAGCTGAGCAGTTCTTC
D: NA; size: few; J: TRBJ2-1; V: TRBV11-2; CDR3: CASSRWAVKQFF; DNA: TGTGCCAGCAGTCGGTGGGCCGTCAAGCAGTTCTTC